This entry lists 27 T cell receptor beta chains sequenced from one sample in a study of blood T cell repertoires in COVID-19. The data were produced by immunoSEQ multiplex PCR, yet TCRdb's version contains in-frame clones alone and is incomplete. This table has over 50,000 clones, about nine tenths appearing once. Sequencing used peripheral blood. All receptors derive from a human donor in a cohort sampled during active COVID-19.

V and J are TRBV19 and TRBJ2-1, with 10 bases aligning to TRBD2. This CDR3 comprises 15 residues. Germline V gene lookup returns CDR1 LNHDA and CDR2 SQIVND (reference sequence). Trimming cost V 1 base and J 6 bases; bases outside gene matches: 3. The DNA for the CDR3 is TGTGCCAGTAGTATAGGGAGCGGGAGGGGCAATGAGCAGTTCTTC. This sequence encodes CASSIGSGRGNEQFF.

CDR3 loop: CATSSPGQSNQPQHF. The CDR3 coding sequence is TGTGCCACCAGTTCCCCGGGACAGAGCAATCAGCCCCAGCATTTT. The chain combines TRBV15 with TRBJ1-5, with 7 bases identical to TRBD1. The V gene end was trimmed by 6 bases and the J gene end by 1 base; junction bases not matched to a gene: 6. This CDR3 has 15 residues. In germline, CDR1 is LNHNV, CDR2 YYDKDF (reference sequence).

The V gene is TRBV19, the J gene TRBJ1-5; D gene unclear. The CDR3 is 12 amino acids. The germline CDR1 and CDR2 sequences are LNHDA and SQIVND (reference sequence). The ends were cut back, 2 bases at V and 7 bases at J, with 6 bases in the middle. DNA of the CDR3: TGTGCCAGTAGTATACTAGAGCAGCCCCAGCATTTT. Encoded protein: CASSILEQPQHF.

The CDR3 DNA sequence: TGTGCCAGCTCAGAGACAGGGGGAACTGGGGCCAACGTCCTGACTTTC. This gives the protein CASSETGGTGANVLTF. The rearrangement uses TRBV18 and TRBJ2-6, with 9 bases fitting TRBD1. Losses at the gene ends were 5 bases for V and 2 bases for J; bases not matched to a gene: 4. CDR3 length: 16 amino acids. The germline V gene has CDR1 KGHSH and CDR2 LQKENI.

There are a few counts of this clone. The chain employs TRBV2 and TRBJ2-1, with a weak D call TRBD1 (5 bases). From germline, CDR1 is SNHLY and CDR2 FYNNEI. The CDR3 runs 14 residues. V was shortened by 10 bases and J by 5 bases, with 18 bases between the two germline ends. This CDR3 reads CATRQSPGNNEQFF. CDR3 bases: TGTGCCACCCGACAGAGCCCGGGTAACAATGAGCAGTTCTTC.

The J gene is TRBJ1-1, the V gene TRBV5-1, with TRBD1 as a possible D gene (5 bases). V was pared by 4 bases and J by 4 bases, with 14 bases between. CDR3 length: 14 residues. Germline assignment: CDR1 SGHRS and CDR2 YFSETQ. In DNA form, the CDR3 reads TGCGCCAGCAGCCGCGGGGCCGGGACCACTGAAGCTTTCTTT. Amino acid sequence: CASSRGAGTTEAFF.

The CDR3 here is CAISTGDQPQHF. The CDR3 nucleotides read TGTGCCATCAGCACAGGGGATCAGCCCCAGCATTTT. The chain has TRBV10-3 and TRBJ1-5, with 7 bases identical to TRBD1. CDR1 and CDR2 (germline): ENHRY, SYGVKD. V lost 6 bases, J lost 5 bases, and 1 base stayed unmatched. The CDR3 sequence is 12 residues long.

As for this clone: Other DNA sequences in this specimen translate into the identical CDR3. The V and J genes are TRBV12-3 or TRBV12-4 and TRBJ2-1; D call uncertain. Trimming shortened V by 1 base and J by 10 bases, and 8 bases separated the two germline ends. CDR3 length equals 12 residues. The chain's CDR3 is CASSLGGGEQFF. CDR3 coding DNA: TGTGCCAGCAGTTTAGGAGGTGGAGAGCAGTTCTTC.

The chain combines TRBV10-3 with TRBJ2-2, with D perhaps matching TRBD2 (5 bases). Germline V gene data show CDR1 as ENHRY and CDR2 as SYGVKD. Trimming removed 4 bases from V and 8 bases from J, with 11 bases in between. The CDR3 contains 13 residues. The CDR3 reads CAISVEATGELFF. The CDR3 nucleotides are TGTGCCATCAGTGTGGAGGCGACGGGGGAGCTGTTTTTT.

This sequence joins TRBV4-2 and TRBJ1-5; possibly TRBD1 for D (5 bases). The germline gives CDR1 LGHNA, CDR2 YNFKEQ. V lost 4 bases, J lost 2 bases, and 12 bases lay in between. The CDR3 extends over 15 amino acids. The CDR3 is CASSPDNWGNQPQHF. CDR3 bases: TGTGCCAGCAGCCCGGACAACTGGGGCAATCAGCCCCAGCATTTT.

This chain uses TRBV5-1 with TRBJ1-4; TRBD1 matches at 9 bases. The CDR3 contains 14 residues. V shed 4 bases and J 6 bases; nucleotides not matched to a gene: 4. The V gene's germline CDR1 is SGHRS and CDR2 YFSETQ. As DNA, the CDR3 is TGCGCCAGCAGCCTCCGGGACAGGGATGAAAAACTGTTTTTT. Protein sequence: CASSLRDRDEKLFF.

The chain combines TRBV28 with TRBJ2-7; 10 nucleotides agree with TRBD2. The ends lost 3 bases at V and 6 bases at J; junction bases unmatched: 11. The length of the CDR3 is 16 residues. From germline, CDR1 is MDHEN and CDR2 SYDVKM. CDR3 region: CASSFPFSGRRGEQYF. CDR3 sequence (DNA): TGTGCCAGCAGTTTCCCATTTAGCGGGAGGAGGGGCGAGCAGTACTTC.

The chain uses TRBV5-1 and TRBJ2-2; 8 bases line up with TRBD1. The length of the CDR3 is 14 residues. Germline V CDR1 and CDR2: SGHRS, YFSETQ. The V segment lost 1 base and the J segment 7 bases; nucleotides outside the gene matches: 3. CDR3 bases: TGCGCCAGCAGCTTGCAGGGGGCGGACGGGGAGCTGTTTTTT. It codes for CASSLQGADGELFF.

The chain combines TRBV2 with TRBJ2-2; a possible D gene is TRBD2 (6 bases). This CDR3 has 13 residues. CDR1 is SNHLY and CDR2 is FYNNEI in the germline V gene. Trimming cost V 6 bases and J 9 bases, with 14 bases left between them. This CDR3 reads CASSPGLFWELFF. Here the CDR3 DNA reads TGTGCCAGCAGCCCGGGACTTTTCTGGGAGCTGTTTTTT.

The gene calls are TRBV5-1 and TRBJ1-3; D is unclear. Germline CDR1 SGHRS, CDR2 YFSETQ. The CDR3 loop spans 16 amino acids. Trimming pared 4 bases from V and 3 bases from J, leaving 17 bases between. Here the CDR3 reads CASSPGPSDGGNTIYF. The CDR3 region has the DNA TGCGCCAGCAGCCCAGGTCCGAGTGACGGTGGAAACACCATATATTTT.

The chain carries TRBV19 and TRBJ2-7; D possibly corresponds to TRBD1 (5 bases). Germline lookup yields CDR1 LNHDA and CDR2 SQIVND (reference sequence). Trimming took off 0 bases at V and 0 bases at J, with 6 bases between the two ends. The CDR3 is made up of 14 amino acids. Written as DNA, the CDR3 is TGTGCCAGTAGTATAGACAGGGACTCCTACGAGCAGTACTTC. Amino acid sequence: CASSIDRDSYEQYF.

The chain is built from TRBV27 and TRBJ1-2; 10 bases fit TRBD1. The CDR3 extends over 16 amino acids. In germline, CDR1 is MNHEY, CDR2 SMNVEV (reference sequence). V lost 6 bases to trimming and J lost 6 bases; unmatched junction nucleotides: 13. CDR3 sequence (DNA): TGTGCCAGCAGCTGGATTCCGGGACAGGGGCCCCATGGCTACACCTTC. Its protein is CASSWIPGQGPHGYTF.

This chain connects TRBV5-1 to TRBJ2-1, with D possibly matching TRBD2 (6 bases). Trimming shortened V by 4 bases and J by 3 bases, and 23 bases separated the two germline ends. The CDR3 consists of 18 residues. Germline values: CDR1 SGHRS, CDR2 YFSETQ. The CDR3 sequence: CASSPTTNLASFYNEQFF. The CDR3 DNA follows: TGCGCCAGCAGCCCTACCACTAACCTAGCGTCGTTCTACAATGAGCAGTTCTTC. The full variable domain, completed using reference TRBV5-1 and TRBJ2-1, is KAGVTQTPRYLIKTRGQQVTLSCSPISGHRSVSWYQQTPGQGLQFLFEYFSETQRNKGNFPGRFSGRQFSNSRSEMNVSTLELGDSALYLCASSPTTNLASFYNEQFFGPGTRLTVL.

The DNA of the CDR3 is TGTGCCAGCAGCCCTAGAGACAGGGGAAGTACTGAAGCTTTCTTT. Amino acid sequence: CASSPRDRGSTEAFF. The chain carries TRBV7-9 and TRBJ1-1, with TRBD1 matching over 8 bases. Per germline, CDR1 SEHNR and CDR2 FQNEAQ (reference sequence). The junction had 10 bases not matched to a gene; V was cut back by 5 bases and J by 5 bases. The CDR3 is 15 residues long.

This clone came up once. This chain connects TRBV6-6 to TRBJ1-1, with 8 bases that match TRBD1. V shed 2 bases, J shed 1 base, and the junction held 6 bases outside the gene matches. In germline, CDR1 is MNHNY, CDR2 SVGAGI (reference sequence). CDR3 length: 16 residues. CDR3 amino acids: CASSYTAGGQNTEAFF. CDR3 in DNA: TGTGCCAGCAGTTACACCGCAGGGGGCCAGAACACTGAAGCTTTCTTT.

The chain joins TRBV30 to TRBJ2-7; D possibly corresponds to TRBD2 (6 bases). The CDR3 has 12 amino acids. In germline, CDR1 is GTSNPN, CDR2 SVGIG (reference sequence). The CDR3 sequence: CAGGLYPYEQYF. The CDR3 bases are TGTGCGGGGGGACTCTACCCCTACGAGCAGTACTTC.

This clone showed up just a few times. The chain combines TRBV2 with TRBJ1-5, with TRBD1 matching 7 bases. The V gene's germline CDR1 is SNHLY and CDR2 FYNNEI. There are 14 residues in the CDR3. Trimming removed 4 bases from V and 2 bases from J; junction bases left unmatched: 2. The CDR3 nucleotides are TGTGCCAGCAGTGGACAGGGCGGCAATCAGCCCCAGCATTTT. Encoded protein: CASSGQGGNQPQHF.

This chain connects TRBV9 to TRBJ1-5; D is perhaps TRBD1 (6 bases). Germline CDR1 reads SGDLS; CDR2 reads YYNGEE. This CDR3 region has 15 residues. V was shortened by 0 bases and J by 2 bases, with 9 bases between the two germline ends. The CDR3 DNA is TGTGCCAGCAGCGTAGGGGGGCAGCGCAATCAGCCCCAGCATTTT. Amino acid sequence: CASSVGGQRNQPQHF.

Turning to this clone: The sample holds other DNA sequences that translate to the same CDR3. The rearrangement links TRBV5-4 to TRBJ2-3; D uncertain. CDR1 is SGHNT and CDR2 is YYREEE in the germline V gene (reference sequence). V was cut by 0 bases and J by 4 bases, with 6 bases left in between. The CDR3 consists of 13 residues. CDR3 residues: CASSLAGADTQYF. In nucleotides, the CDR3 is TGTGCCAGCAGCTTGGCAGGCGCAGATACGCAGTATTTT. Drawing the rest from reference TRBV5-4 and TRBJ2-3, the complete variable domain is ETGVTQSPTHLIKTRGQQVTLRCSSQSGHNTVSWYQQALGQGPQFIFQYYREEENGRGNFPPRFSGLQFPNYSSELNVNALELDDSALYLCASSLAGADTQYFGPGTRLTVL.

This clone came up a few times. This chain connects TRBV5-1 to TRBJ2-3, with TRBD1 identical over 8 bases. CDR1 is SGHRS, CDR2 YFSETQ, per germline. This CDR3 region has 14 residues. V was pared by 4 bases and J by 2 bases, with 3 bases of the junction left unmatched. In nucleotides, the CDR3 is TGCGCCAGCAGCGGGGGACAGGTCACAGATACGCAGTATTTT. This gives the protein CASSGGQVTDTQYF.

The CDR3 protein is CASSYGGNTGELFF. The DNA for the CDR3 is TGTGCCAGCAGTTACGGCGGTAACACCGGGGAGCTGTTTTTT. V is TRBV6-5 and J is TRBJ2-2; no definite D call. Germline V gene sequence: CDR1 MNHEY, CDR2 SVGAGI. The CDR3 spans 14 residues. Trimming removed 2 bases at V and 2 bases at J, with 6 bases between.

The rearrangement links TRBV15 to TRBJ1-4, with D possibly matching TRBD1 (5 bases). There are 16 residues in the CDR3. The V end lost 4 bases, the J end lost 4 bases, and 16 bases lay between the germline ends. Germline-derived CDR1 and CDR2 are LNHNV and YYDKDF (reference sequence). For the CDR3, the DNA is TGTGCCACCAGCACCGGACCCGTAGGGGATAATGAAAAACTGTTTTTT. Its protein is CATSTGPVGDNEKLFF.